One sample yielded the 8 T cell receptor beta chains listed below, sequenced in a study of post-analysis software for immune sequencing data. Whole-study results and caveats: A few TRBV segments occurring more often in patients than controls included TRBV5-6, TRBV5-1 and TRBV20-1.

Their antigens remain unidentified. Unique molecular identifiers were present in the TCR beta cDNA libraries. Each CDR3 protein is one row after TCRdb ran MiXCR on the PCR reads. The sample shows about half a million distinct CDR3 sequences, around 40% of them seen only once. The material sequenced was blood. The receptor set was obtained from a girl under 18 with multiple sclerosis.

This sequence joins TRBV7-9 and TRBJ1-2; D is perhaps TRBD1 (5 bases). The V end was cut by 5 bases, the J end by 8 bases, with 15 bases between. Germline CDR1 and CDR2: SEHNR and FQNEAQ (reference sequence). The CDR3 totals 13 residues. The CDR3 region has the DNA TGTGCCAGCAGCCCCGGTGGGGGACGGGGCTACACCTTC. It specifies CASSPGGGRGYTF.

This clonotype was detected only once. The genes are TRBV28 and TRBJ2-1; D may be TRBD2 (6 bases). In germline, CDR1 is MDHEN, CDR2 SYDVKM. The ends were cut back, 3 bases at V and 2 bases at J, with 11 bases in the middle. The CDR3 contains 15 residues. This CDR3 is CASSLPGVTYNEQFF. The CDR3 nucleotides read TGTGCCAGCAGTTTGCCGGGAGTCACCTACAATGAGCAGTTCTTC.

The V gene is TRBV11-2, the J gene TRBJ2-5, with 8 nucleotides matching TRBD2. Germline values: CDR1 SGHAT, CDR2 FQNNGV. The V gene end was trimmed by 4 bases and the J gene end by 2 bases; junction bases not matched to a gene: 12. The length of the CDR3 is 17 residues. The DNA for the CDR3 is TGTGCCAGCAGCTCTCGGGGTAGCGGGACAAATCAAGAGACCCAGTACTTC. Its translation: CASSSRGSGTNQETQYF.

The chain links TRBV12-3 or TRBV12-4 to TRBJ2-5; TRBD1 matches 9 bases. The CDR3 has 14 residues. Trimming at V came to 5 bases and at J to 4 bases, leaving 5 bases not matched to a gene. CDR3 protein: CASSPLTGGETQYF. The CDR3 nucleotides are TGTGCCAGCAGTCCTCTGACAGGGGGAGAGACCCAGTACTTC.

The V and J genes are TRBV16 and TRBJ1-6, with a possible D match to TRBD1 (5 bases). The CDR3 covers 17 residues. Trimming shortened V by 1 base and J by 5 bases, and 15 bases separated the two germline ends. Germline CDR1 reads KGHSY; CDR2 reads FQNENV. The CDR3 loop reads CASSQFIPDINNSPLHF. The CDR3, as DNA: TGTGCCAGCAGCCAATTTATACCGGACATCAATAATTCACCCCTCCACTTT.

This clonotype was picked up a small number of times. The rearrangement joins TRBV5-1 to TRBJ2-3; possibly TRBD1 or TRBD2 for D (5 bases each). CDR1 and CDR2 (germline): SGHRS, YFSETQ. The CDR3 sequence is 13 residues long. The ends were cut back, 4 bases at V and 2 bases at J, with 8 bases in the middle. Here the CDR3 DNA reads TGCGCCAGCAGCCGGGACGTCACAGATACGCAGTATTTT. It specifies CASSRDVTDTQYF.

This clonotype was counted a few times. V is TRBV27 and J is TRBJ2-7; 13 positions match TRBD2. The J segment lost 2 bases and the V segment lost 4 bases, leaving 2 bases of the junction unmatched. The CDR3 contains 15 residues. The germline V gene has CDR1 MNHEY and CDR2 SMNVEV (reference sequence). The CDR3 region is CASSWTSGSPYEQYF. Written as DNA, the CDR3 is TGTGCCAGCAGTTGGACTAGCGGGAGCCCCTACGAGCAGTACTTC.

The chain uses TRBV12-3 or TRBV12-4 and TRBJ2-1, with D perhaps being TRBD1 or TRBD2 (5 bases each). Deletions cut 8 bases from V and 2 bases from J, with 13 bases between. The CDR3 is made up of 14 amino acids. In DNA, the CDR3 is TGTGCCAGCTCCGGGACGGTCGCCTACAATGAGCAGTTCTTC. As protein: CASSGTVAYNEQFF.